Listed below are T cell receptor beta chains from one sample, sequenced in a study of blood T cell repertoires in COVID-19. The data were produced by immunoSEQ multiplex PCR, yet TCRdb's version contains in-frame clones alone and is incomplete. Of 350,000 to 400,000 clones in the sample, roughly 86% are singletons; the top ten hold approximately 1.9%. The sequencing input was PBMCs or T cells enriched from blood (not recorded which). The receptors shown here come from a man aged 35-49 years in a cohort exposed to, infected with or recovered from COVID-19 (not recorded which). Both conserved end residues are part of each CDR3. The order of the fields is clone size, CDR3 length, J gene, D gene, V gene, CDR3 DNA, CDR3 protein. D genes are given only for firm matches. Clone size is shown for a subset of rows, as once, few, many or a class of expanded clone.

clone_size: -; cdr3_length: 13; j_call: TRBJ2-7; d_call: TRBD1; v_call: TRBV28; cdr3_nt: TGTGCCAGCGGGTCGGACAGGTCCTACGAGCAGTACTTC; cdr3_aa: CASGSDRSYEQYF
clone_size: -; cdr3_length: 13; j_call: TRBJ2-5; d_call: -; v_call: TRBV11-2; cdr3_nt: TGTGCCAGCAGCCGGGACTTCCAAGAGACCCAGTACTTC; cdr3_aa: CASSRDFQETQYF
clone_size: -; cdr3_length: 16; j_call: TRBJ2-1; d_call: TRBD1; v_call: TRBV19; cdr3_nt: TGTGCCAGTACCCCGGGGACAGGGGCAACGATCAATGAGCAGTTCTTC; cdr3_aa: CASTPGTGATINEQFF
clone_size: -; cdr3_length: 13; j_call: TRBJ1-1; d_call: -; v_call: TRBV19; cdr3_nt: TGTGCCAGTAGTAGGGGCGGGGACACTGAAGCTTTCTTT; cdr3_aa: CASSRGGDTEAFF
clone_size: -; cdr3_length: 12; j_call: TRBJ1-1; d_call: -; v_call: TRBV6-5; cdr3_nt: TGTGCCAGCAGTTCAGGGCTCACTGAAGCTTTCTTT; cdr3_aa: CASSSGLTEAFF
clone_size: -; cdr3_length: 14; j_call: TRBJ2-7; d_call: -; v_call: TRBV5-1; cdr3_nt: TGCGCCAGCAGCTTGGGGGGCACGATTTACGAGCAGTACTTC; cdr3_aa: CASSLGGTIYEQYF
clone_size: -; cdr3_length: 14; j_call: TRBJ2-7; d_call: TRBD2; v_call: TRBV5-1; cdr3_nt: TGCGCCAGCAGCCCAAGACTAGCCGCTTACGAGCAGTACTTC; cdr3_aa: CASSPRLAAYEQYF
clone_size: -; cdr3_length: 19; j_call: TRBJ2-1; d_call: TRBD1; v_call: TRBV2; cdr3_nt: TGTGCCAGCAGTAAAGGGACAGTCGGCGGACCACGCTCCTACAATGAGCAGTTCTTC; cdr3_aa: CASSKGTVGGPRSYNEQFF
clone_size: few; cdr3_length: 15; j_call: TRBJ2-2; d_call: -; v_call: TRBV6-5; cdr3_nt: TGTGCCAGCAGCCTGAGGACTGAAAACACCGGGGAGCTGTTTTTT; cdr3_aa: CASSLRTENTGELFF
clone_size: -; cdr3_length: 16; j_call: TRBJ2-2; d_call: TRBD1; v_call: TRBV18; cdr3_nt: TGTGCCAGCTCCCAGCGACAGGGGGAGAACACCGGGGAGCTGTTTTTT; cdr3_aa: CASSQRQGENTGELFF
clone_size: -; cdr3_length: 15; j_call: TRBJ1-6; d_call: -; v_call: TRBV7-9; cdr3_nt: TGTGCCAGCAGCTTAGCAGACAGATATAATTCACCCCTCCACTTT; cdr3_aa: CASSLADRYNSPLHF
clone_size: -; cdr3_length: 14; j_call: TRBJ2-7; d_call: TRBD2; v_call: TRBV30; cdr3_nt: TGTGCCTGGAGTGTAGCTAGCGGACCCTACGAGCAGTACTTC; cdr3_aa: CAWSVASGPYEQYF
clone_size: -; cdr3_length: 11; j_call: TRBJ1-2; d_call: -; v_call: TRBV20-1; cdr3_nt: TGCAGTGTTAAGGAGCCCTATGGCTACACCTTC; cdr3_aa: CSVKEPYGYTF
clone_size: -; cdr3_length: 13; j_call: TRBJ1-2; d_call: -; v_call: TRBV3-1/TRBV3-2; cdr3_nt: TGTGCCAGCAGCCCTAACCGGGAGGGAGGCTACACCTTC; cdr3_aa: CASSPNREGGYTF
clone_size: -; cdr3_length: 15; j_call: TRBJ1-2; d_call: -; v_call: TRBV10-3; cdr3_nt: TGTGCCATCAGTGAGTCCGGGGGGCGGAACTATGGCTACACCTTC; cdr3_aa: CAISESGGRNYGYTF
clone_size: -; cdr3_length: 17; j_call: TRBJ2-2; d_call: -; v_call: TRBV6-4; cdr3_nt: TGTGCCAGCAGTCCCCGGGGGATCTCAGCGAACACCGGGGAGCTGTTTTTT; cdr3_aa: CASSPRGISANTGELFF
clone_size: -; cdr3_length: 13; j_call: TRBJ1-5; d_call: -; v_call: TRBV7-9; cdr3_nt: TGTGCCAGCAGCTTAGATCAGGGGCTGCCCCAGCATTTT; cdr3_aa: CASSLDQGLPQHF
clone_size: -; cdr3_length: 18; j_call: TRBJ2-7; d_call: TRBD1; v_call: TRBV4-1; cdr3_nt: TGCGCCAGCAGCCAAGGCAGTTTCCGGACAGGGATTTCCTACGAGCAGTACTTC; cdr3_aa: CASSQGSFRTGISYEQYF
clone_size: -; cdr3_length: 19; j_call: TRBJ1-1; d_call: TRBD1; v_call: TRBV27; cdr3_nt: TGTGCCAGCAGTTTTATGTTTCCAGGGCAGGGGGCGCAGAACACTGAAGCTTTCTTT; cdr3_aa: CASSFMFPGQGAQNTEAFF
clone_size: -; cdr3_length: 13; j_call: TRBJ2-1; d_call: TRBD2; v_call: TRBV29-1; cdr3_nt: TGCAGCGTACGAGGACTAGCGGGATATGAGCAGTTCTTC; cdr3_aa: CSVRGLAGYEQFF
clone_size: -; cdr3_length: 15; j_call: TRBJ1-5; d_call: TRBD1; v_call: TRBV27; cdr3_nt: TGTGCCAGCAGTATCCGACAGGGGGCAGAGCAGCCCCAGCATTTT; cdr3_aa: CASSIRQGAEQPQHF
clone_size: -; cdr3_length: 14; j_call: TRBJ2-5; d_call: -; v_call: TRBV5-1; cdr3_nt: TGCGCCAGCAGCTTCGGAGCGGCTCAAGAGACCCAGTACTTC; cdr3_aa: CASSFGAAQETQYF
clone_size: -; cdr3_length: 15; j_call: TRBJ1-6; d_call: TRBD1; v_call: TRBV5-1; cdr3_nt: TGCGCCAGCAGCTTGCAGGGGGCGCAGAATTCACCCCTCCACTTT; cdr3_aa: CASSLQGAQNSPLHF
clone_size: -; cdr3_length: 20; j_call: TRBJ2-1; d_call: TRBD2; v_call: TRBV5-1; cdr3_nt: TGCGCCAGCAGCTTGGTGGGACTAGCGGGACTAATAACACCGTACAATGAGCAGTTCTTC; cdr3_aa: CASSLVGLAGLITPYNEQFF
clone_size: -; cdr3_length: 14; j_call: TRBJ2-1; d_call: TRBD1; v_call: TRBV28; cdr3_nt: TGTGCCAGCAGACCCGGGACAGGGAACAATGAGCAGTTCTTC; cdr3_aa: CASRPGTGNNEQFF
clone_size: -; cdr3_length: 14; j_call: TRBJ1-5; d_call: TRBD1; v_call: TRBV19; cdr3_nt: TGTGCCAGTAGTCCGGGACAGGGGTTTAAGCCCCAGCATTTT; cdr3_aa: CASSPGQGFKPQHF
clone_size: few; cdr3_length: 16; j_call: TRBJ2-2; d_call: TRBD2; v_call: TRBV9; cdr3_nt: TGTGCCAGCAGCGTAGTTCCCAGCGGGAGTACCGGGGAGCTGTTTTTT; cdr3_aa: CASSVVPSGSTGELFF
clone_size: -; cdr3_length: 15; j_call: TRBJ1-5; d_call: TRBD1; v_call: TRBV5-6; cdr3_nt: TGTGCCAGCGGCCGACAGGGGGCTAACAATCAGCCCCAGCATTTT; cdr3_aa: CASGRQGANNQPQHF
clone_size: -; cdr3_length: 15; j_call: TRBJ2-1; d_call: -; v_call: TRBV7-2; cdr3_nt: TGTGCCAGCAGCTTATTCACTTCAACGGGTAATGAGCAGTTCTTC; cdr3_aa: CASSLFTSTGNEQFF
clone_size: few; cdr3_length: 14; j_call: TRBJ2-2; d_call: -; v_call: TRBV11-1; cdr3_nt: TGTGCCAGCTTAGACAACGCGAACACCGGGGAGCTGTTTTTT; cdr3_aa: CASLDNANTGELFF
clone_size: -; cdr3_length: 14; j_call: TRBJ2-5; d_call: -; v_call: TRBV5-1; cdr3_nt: TGCGCCAGCAGCTTGGCCAGGGATCAAGAGACCCAGTACTTC; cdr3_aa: CASSLARDQETQYF
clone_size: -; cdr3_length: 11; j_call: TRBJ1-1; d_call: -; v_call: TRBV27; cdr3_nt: TGTGCCAGCAGTCTCGGGACTGAAGCTTTCTTT; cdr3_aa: CASSLGTEAFF
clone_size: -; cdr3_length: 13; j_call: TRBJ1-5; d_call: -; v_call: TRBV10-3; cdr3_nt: TGTGCCATCAGTGACGAGGGTTTCCAGCCCCAGCATTTT; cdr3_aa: CAISDEGFQPQHF
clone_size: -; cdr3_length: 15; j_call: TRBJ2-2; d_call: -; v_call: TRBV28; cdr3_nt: TGTGCCAGCAGTTTAGGAGGGAGCGGGACCGGGGAGCTGTTTTTT; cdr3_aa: CASSLGGSGTGELFF
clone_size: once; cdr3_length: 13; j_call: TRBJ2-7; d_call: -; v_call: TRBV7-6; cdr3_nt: TGTGCCAGCAGCTTCGGGACAACGATGGAGCAGTACTTC; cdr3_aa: CASSFGTTMEQYF
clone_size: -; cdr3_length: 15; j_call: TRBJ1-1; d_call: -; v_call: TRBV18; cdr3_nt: TGTGCCAGCTCACACGCCACGGGGGGCATCACTGAAGCTTTCTTT; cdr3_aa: CASSHATGGITEAFF
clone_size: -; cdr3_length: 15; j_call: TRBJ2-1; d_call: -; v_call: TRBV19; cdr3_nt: TGTGCCAGTAGTATCGGCAGGCAACCCTACAATGAGCAGTTCTTC; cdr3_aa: CASSIGRQPYNEQFF
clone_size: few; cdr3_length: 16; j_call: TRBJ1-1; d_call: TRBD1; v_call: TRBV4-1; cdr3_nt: TGCGCCAGCAGCCAAGAATTAACAGGGGGCTACACTGAAGCTTTCTTT; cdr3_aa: CASSQELTGGYTEAFF